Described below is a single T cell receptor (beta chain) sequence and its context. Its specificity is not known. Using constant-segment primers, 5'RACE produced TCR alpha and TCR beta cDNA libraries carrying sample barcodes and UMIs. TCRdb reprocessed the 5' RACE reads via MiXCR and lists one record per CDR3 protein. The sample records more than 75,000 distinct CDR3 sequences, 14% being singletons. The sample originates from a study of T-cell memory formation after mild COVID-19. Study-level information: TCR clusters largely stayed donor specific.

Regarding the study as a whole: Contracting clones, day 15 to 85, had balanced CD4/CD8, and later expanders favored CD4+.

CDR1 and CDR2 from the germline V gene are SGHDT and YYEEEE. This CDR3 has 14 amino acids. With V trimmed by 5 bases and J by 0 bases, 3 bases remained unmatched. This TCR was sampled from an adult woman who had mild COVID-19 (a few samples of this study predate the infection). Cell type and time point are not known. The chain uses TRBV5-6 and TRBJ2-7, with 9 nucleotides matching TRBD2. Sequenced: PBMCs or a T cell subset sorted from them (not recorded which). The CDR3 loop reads CASSVAGVSYEQYF. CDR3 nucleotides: TGTGCCAGCAGTGTAGCGGGAGTCTCCTACGAGCAGTACTTC.